This entry concerns a single T cell receptor beta chain. Its matching antigen is unknown. These data originate in a study of T cell responses to AZD1222 COVID-19 vaccine. Overall study: Second doses at about 4 or about 12 weeks were pooled. General study points: In the spike-specific TCR repertoire, nearly half reportedly target unmutated variant regions.

Assay: immunoSEQ multiplex PCR; the TCRdb copy retains only in-frame clones and omits some. Here the sample spans approximately 60,000 clones, roughly 84% being singletons. The CDR3 is 15 residues long. The germline CDR1 and CDR2 sequences are SGHKS and YYEKEE (reference sequence). Trimming removed 2 bases from V and 9 bases from J, with 15 bases in between. This sequence originates from an adult in good health. Material: peripheral blood, obtained on day 0 of AZD1222 vaccination. This sequence joins TRBV5-5 and TRBJ1-6; unclear D gene. This chain's CDR3 is CASSLLNRYGSPLHF. The CDR3 nucleotides read TGTGCCAGCAGCTTACTGAACCGATATGGTTCACCCCTCCACTTT.